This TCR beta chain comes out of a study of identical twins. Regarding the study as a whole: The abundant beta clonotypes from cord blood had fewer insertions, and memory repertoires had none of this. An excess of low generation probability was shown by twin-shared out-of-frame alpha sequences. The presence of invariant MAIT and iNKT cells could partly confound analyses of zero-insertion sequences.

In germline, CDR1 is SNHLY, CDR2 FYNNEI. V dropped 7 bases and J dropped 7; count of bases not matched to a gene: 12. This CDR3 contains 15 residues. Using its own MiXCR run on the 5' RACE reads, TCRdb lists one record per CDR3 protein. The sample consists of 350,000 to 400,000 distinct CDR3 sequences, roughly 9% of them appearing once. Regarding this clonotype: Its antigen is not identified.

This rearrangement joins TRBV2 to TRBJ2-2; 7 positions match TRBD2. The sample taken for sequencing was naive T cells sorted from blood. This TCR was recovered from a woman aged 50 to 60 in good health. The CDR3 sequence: CASNPLSGKGGELFF. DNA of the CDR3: TGTGCCAGCAACCCCCTCAGCGGGAAAGGCGGGGAGCTGTTTTTT.